The clone carrying this T cell receptor beta chain has only one observation. What it binds is not known. This specimen belongs to a study of shared clonotypes between healthy human individuals. Sequencing was performed with immunoSEQ multiplex PCR; in TCRdb, only in-frame clones are kept and a portion is missing. The sample yields approximately 1.4 million clones, around 98% seen once. Notes on the study in general: Sharing across four donors was highest in naive CD4 (around 5%) and lowest in memory CD8 (approximately 0.4%).

Per germline, CDR1 SGHRS and CDR2 YFSETQ. V shed 0 bases, J shed 6 bases, and the junction held 6 bases outside the gene matches. The CDR3 loop spans 16 amino acids. Every one of the donors was a Caucasian adult that lived in Nashville, Tennessee. This chain connects TRBV5-1 to TRBJ2-3; TRBD2 aligns across 11 bases. Sequencing input: naive CD4+ T cells sorted from blood. Subset here: CD45RA+ positively selected. The TCR originated in a young man in good health. CDR3 DNA: TGCGCCAGCAGCTTGGAACTAGCGGGAGTATATGATACGCAGTATTTT. Translating it yields CASSLELAGVYDTQYF.